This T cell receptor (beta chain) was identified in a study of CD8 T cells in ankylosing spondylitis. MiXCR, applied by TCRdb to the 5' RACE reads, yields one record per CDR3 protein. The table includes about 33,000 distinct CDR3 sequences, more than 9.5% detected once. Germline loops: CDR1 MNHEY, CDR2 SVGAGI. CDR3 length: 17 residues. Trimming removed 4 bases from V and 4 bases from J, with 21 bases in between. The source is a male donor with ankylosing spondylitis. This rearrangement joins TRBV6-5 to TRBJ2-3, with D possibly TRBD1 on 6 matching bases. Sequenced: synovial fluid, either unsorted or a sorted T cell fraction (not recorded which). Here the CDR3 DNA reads TGTGCCAGCAGTTGGGGGCCCGGGGCCAGTCGTGCAGATACGCAGTATTTT. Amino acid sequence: CASSWGPGASRADTQYF.